This record concerns one T cell receptor (beta chain) sequence. Antigen specificity is unknown. The sample comes from a study of T cell responses to AZD1222 COVID-19 vaccine. Points from the study as a whole: Receipt of two AZD1222 doses was followed by a rise in Spike-specific TCR breadth and depth. Scientists sampled the repertoires only once the peak T cell response had passed. Per reports, nearly half of all spike-specific TCRs target regions that are unmutated in variants. Baseline seropositives among AZD1222 recipients totaled only 5 or 6.

CDR1 LGHDT and CDR2 YNNKEL come from the germline V gene (reference sequence). Trimming took 8 bases from V and 3 from J, leaving 13 bases between them. This CDR3 has 13 amino acids. Some clones are missing from TCRdb's copy, which holds only in-frame ones; the method was immunoSEQ multiplex PCR. The top ten clones hold around 1% of a sample with fewer than 250,000 clones, roughly 91% of them seen once. The chain carries TRBV3-1 (or the pseudogene TRBV3-2) and TRBJ2-5; the D call may be TRBD1 or TRBD2 (5 bases each). This sequence was found in an adult in good health. The specimen comprised peripheral blood, sampled on day 0 of MenACWY control vaccination. The CDR3 reads CASASGLKETQYF. The CDR3 DNA reads TGTGCCAGCGCATCGGGGCTGAAAGAGACCCAGTACTTC.